The entry below describes one TCR beta chain. Per the study methods: Estimation of nucleated cell counts relied on the amplification of reference gene primers. Only in-frame clones appear in the TCRdb table, and some are missing; sequencing was by immunoSEQ multiplex PCR. V and J calls and clone size are those listed in that table; D and trimming were worked out from the DNA. This table holds roughly 250,000 clones, roughly three quarters found once. This sample is drawn from a study of blood T cell repertoires in COVID-19. Overall study: Both acute and convalescent COVID-19 samples were obtained from the United States, Italy and Spain. The cDNA or gDNA used as material had been derived from T cells, B-cell-depleted T cells, or PBMCs.

This CDR3 is 16 amino acids long. Germline V gene lookup returns CDR1 SEHNR and CDR2 FQNEAQ (reference sequence). The V end lost 4 bases, the J end lost 2 bases, and 16 bases lay between the germline ends. The gene calls are TRBV7-9 and TRBJ2-3; a weak D match, TRBD1 (6 bases). The clonotype comes from a woman aged 40 to 50 with active or convalescent COVID-19. The sequenced material came from peripheral blood. The CDR3 nucleotides are TGTGCCAGCAGCTCGGCAACGGGACAAATCACAGATACGCAGTATTTT. Translated: CASSSATGQITDTQYF.